Listed below are T cell receptor beta chains from one sample, sequenced in a study of cytomegalovirus exposure and HLA in healthy donors. Method: immunoSEQ multiplex PCR; TCRdb's copy keeps in-frame clones and lacks some. Of 99,000 or so clones listed, less than 85% are singletons. Material for sequencing was PBMCs. Receptor source: a man between 35 and 55 years old in good health and CMV-seropositive. Each CDR3 is given with its conserved first and last residue. D genes are given only for firm matches. Not every row has a clone size; where given, it reads once, few, many or a size class.

d_gene: TRBD1; v_gene: TRBV5-6; abundance: .; j_gene: TRBJ1-3; CDR3nt: TGTGCCAGCAGCCATGACAGGGAGCGTTCCGGAAACACCATATATTTT; CDR3aa: CASSHDRERSGNTIYF
d_gene: .; v_gene: TRBV10-1; abundance: .; j_gene: TRBJ2-6; CDR3nt: TGCGCCAGCAGTGAGAAGGGAACTGGGGCCAACGGCCTGACTTTC; CDR3aa: CASSEKGTGANGLTF
d_gene: TRBD2; v_gene: TRBV6-4; abundance: .; j_gene: TRBJ2-1; CDR3nt: TGTGCCAGCAGTGAGGGACTAGGGTCCAATGAGCAGTTCTTC; CDR3aa: CASSEGLGSNEQFF
d_gene: TRBD2; v_gene: TRBV7-2; abundance: .; j_gene: TRBJ2-7; CDR3nt: TGTGCCAGCAGCTTAGCGGTGAGGTGGGCGGGAGGTTCCGAGCAGTACTTC; CDR3aa: CASSLAVRWAGGSEQYF
d_gene: TRBD1; v_gene: TRBV6-1; abundance: few; j_gene: TRBJ2-7; CDR3nt: TGTGCCAGCAGATCAGACAGGGACAAGCAGTACTTC; CDR3aa: CASRSDRDKQYF
d_gene: .; v_gene: TRBV5-1; abundance: .; j_gene: TRBJ1-1; CDR3nt: TGCGCCAGCAGCTCGGACAGTTCCTCCACTGAAGCTTTCTTT; CDR3aa: CASSSDSSSTEAFF
d_gene: TRBD1; v_gene: TRBV28; abundance: .; j_gene: TRBJ2-7; CDR3nt: TGTGCCAGCAGTCTGGGACAGGCAGACATAATCTTC; CDR3aa: CASSLGQADIIF
d_gene: TRBD2; v_gene: TRBV5-6; abundance: .; j_gene: TRBJ2-3; CDR3nt: TGTGCCAGCAGCTCCGAGCTACGGGGGGGCACAGATACGCAGTATTTT; CDR3aa: CASSSELRGGTDTQYF
d_gene: TRBD1; v_gene: TRBV30; abundance: .; j_gene: TRBJ1-4; CDR3nt: TGTGCCTGGACTCGAGGGACAGGGAATGGAAAACTGTTTTTT; CDR3aa: CAWTRGTGNGKLFF
d_gene: TRBD2; v_gene: TRBV9; abundance: .; j_gene: TRBJ2-1; CDR3nt: TGTGCCAGCAGCGCCCCCGGGGGGTCCTACAATGAGCAGTTCTTC; CDR3aa: CASSAPGGSYNEQFF
d_gene: TRBD1; v_gene: TRBV4-3; abundance: .; j_gene: TRBJ1-2; CDR3nt: TGCGCCAGCAGCCAAGAAGGGCAGGGGGATTCACGCTACACCTTC; CDR3aa: CASSQEGQGDSRYTF
d_gene: TRBD1; v_gene: TRBV5-1; abundance: .; j_gene: TRBJ1-1; CDR3nt: TGCGCCAGCAGCCGGGGGACAGAGATGAACACTGAAGCTTTCTTT; CDR3aa: CASSRGTEMNTEAFF
d_gene: .; v_gene: TRBV2; abundance: few; j_gene: TRBJ2-7; CDR3nt: TGTGCCAGCAGGCCAGGGGCTAGAGGGTACGAGCAGTACTTC; CDR3aa: CASRPGARGYEQYF
d_gene: TRBD1; v_gene: TRBV4-1; abundance: .; j_gene: TRBJ1-2; CDR3nt: TGCGCCAGCAGCCAAGGGGACAGATCCTATGGCTACACCTTC; CDR3aa: CASSQGDRSYGYTF
d_gene: TRBD1; v_gene: TRBV6-6; abundance: once; j_gene: TRBJ1-6; CDR3nt: TGTGCCAGCAGTTCTCCGGGACAGGAGAATTCACCCCTCCACTTT; CDR3aa: CASSSPGQENSPLHF
d_gene: .; v_gene: TRBV6-5; abundance: few; j_gene: TRBJ1-4; CDR3nt: TGTGCCAGCAGTTACTCATCAGGGGAGTTCGGGGAAAAACTGTTTTTT; CDR3aa: CASSYSSGEFGEKLFF
d_gene: .; v_gene: TRBV13; abundance: .; j_gene: TRBJ2-3; CDR3nt: TGTGCCAGCAGCTCCACTAGTGGCACCCTCACAGATACGCAGTATTTT; CDR3aa: CASSSTSGTLTDTQYF
d_gene: TRBD1; v_gene: TRBV18; abundance: .; j_gene: TRBJ1-2; CDR3nt: TGTGCCAGCTCACCCGGGACAGGGGCAGACTATGGCTACACCTTC; CDR3aa: CASSPGTGADYGYTF
d_gene: TRBD1; v_gene: TRBV18; abundance: .; j_gene: TRBJ1-4; CDR3nt: TGTGCCAGCTCACCAGGACAGGGGGCGGTCGGCGAAAAACTGTTTTTT; CDR3aa: CASSPGQGAVGEKLFF
d_gene: TRBD1; v_gene: TRBV7-9; abundance: .; j_gene: TRBJ1-1; CDR3nt: TGTGCCAGCAGCATAACAGGGGCTGTGAACACTGAAGCTTTCTTT; CDR3aa: CASSITGAVNTEAFF
d_gene: .; v_gene: TRBV9; abundance: .; j_gene: TRBJ2-1; CDR3nt: TGTGCCAGCAGCGTAGGGGAGGGGGGTTTCCCCTACAATGAGCAGTTCTTC; CDR3aa: CASSVGEGGFPYNEQFF
d_gene: TRBD2; v_gene: TRBV7-3; abundance: .; j_gene: TRBJ2-3; CDR3nt: TGTGCCAGCAGCCCCTCGGCGGGGGCAGATACGCAGTATTTT; CDR3aa: CASSPSAGADTQYF
d_gene: TRBD2; v_gene: TRBV2; abundance: .; j_gene: TRBJ2-5; CDR3nt: TGTGCCAGCAGCTCAAGGGGGACTAGAGGAGAGACCCAGTACTTC; CDR3aa: CASSSRGTRGETQYF
d_gene: TRBD2; v_gene: TRBV4-1; abundance: once; j_gene: TRBJ2-1; CDR3nt: TGCGCCAGCCAACTGGGACTAGGAGAGAATGAGCAGTTCTTC; CDR3aa: CASQLGLGENEQFF
d_gene: .; v_gene: TRBV9; abundance: .; j_gene: TRBJ2-1; CDR3nt: TGTGCCAGCAGCACTGACTTGTACAATGAGCAGTTCTTC; CDR3aa: CASSTDLYNEQFF
d_gene: .; v_gene: TRBV4-3; abundance: .; j_gene: TRBJ1-5; CDR3nt: TGCGCCAGCAGCCAATCCAGGGTTAGCAATCAGCCCCAGCATTTT; CDR3aa: CASSQSRVSNQPQHF
d_gene: .; v_gene: TRBV7-9; abundance: .; j_gene: TRBJ1-4; CDR3nt: TGTGCCAGCAGCTTGGGCTGGGGAGCTAATGAAAAACTGTTTTTT; CDR3aa: CASSLGWGANEKLFF
d_gene: TRBD2; v_gene: TRBV7-3; abundance: .; j_gene: TRBJ2-4; CDR3nt: TGTGCCAGCAGCTTAACTGTTGCTAGCGGGGCCAACATTCAGTACTTC; CDR3aa: CASSLTVASGANIQYF
d_gene: TRBD1; v_gene: TRBV9; abundance: .; j_gene: TRBJ2-2; CDR3nt: TGTGCCAGCAGAACAGGGGGGTCGGAAATCACCGGGGAGCTGTTTTTT; CDR3aa: CASRTGGSEITGELFF